These 25 T cell receptor beta chains originate from one sample sequenced in a study of blood T cells in healthy people across ages. A J-beta primer mix and a sample-barcoded 5' primer were used in a second PCR of roughly 6 to 11 cycles. Via MiXCR, TCRdb re-called the 5' RACE reads, giving one row per CDR3 protein. The table includes fewer than 750,000 distinct CDR3 sequences, 47% detected once. The sample taken for sequencing was blood. These receptors originate from a man older than 75 in good health.

The table lists this clonotype with a few counts. The gene calls are TRBV12-3 or TRBV12-4 and TRBJ2-7, with TRBD1 matching 10 bases. The CDR3 length is 16 residues. V lost 5 bases, J lost 2 bases, and 9 bases stayed unmatched. The DNA of the CDR3 is TGTGCCAGCAGTCCATTATCCGGGACAGGGGCCTACGAGCAGTACTTC. It codes for CASSPLSGTGAYEQYF.

This clonotype was counted a single time. A read error may account for a junction end that differs from germline. The rearrangement uses TRBV7-2 and TRBJ2-7; TRBD1 agrees at 7 bases. CDR3 length: 15 amino acids. Looked up from germline, CDR1 is SGHTA and CDR2 is FQGNSA. Here the CDR3 reads CANSLQGLSSYEQYF. CDR3 coding DNA: TGTGCCAACAGCTTACAGGGGCTGTCCTCCTACGAGCAGTACTTC.

The chain has TRBV9 and TRBJ2-1, with D possibly matching TRBD2 (7 bases). This CDR3 region has 15 residues. Germline assignment: CDR1 SGDLS and CDR2 YYNGEE. V lost 3 bases and J 9 bases, leaving 19 bases between the germline ends. For the CDR3, the DNA is TGTGCCAGCAGCGAAACAGGCGGGAGAGGGGGTGAGCAGTTCTTC. Protein: CASSETGGRGGEQFF.

The chain combines TRBV15 with TRBJ2-1, with 7 nucleotides matching TRBD1. This CDR3 contains 14 residues. Germline CDR1 LNHNV, CDR2 YYDKDF (reference sequence). J gave up 8 bases and V 5 bases, and 9 bases lay outside the gene matches. DNA of the CDR3: TGTGCCACCAGCCGAGCAAAGGGGGCATATGAGCAGTTCTTC. This sequence encodes CATSRAKGAYEQFF.

The genes are TRBV28 and TRBJ2-7, with 12 bases that match TRBD2. The germline V gene has CDR1 MDHEN and CDR2 SYDVKM. Trimming removed 6 bases from V and 5 bases from J; junction bases left unmatched: 8. This CDR3 spans 15 amino acids. The CDR3: CASSPPSGRAHEQYF. The CDR3 DNA reads TGTGCCAGCAGCCCCCCTAGCGGGAGGGCCCACGAGCAGTACTTC. The full variable domain, with the rest looked up from reference TRBV28 and TRBJ2-7, is DVKVTQSSRYLVKRTGEKVFLECVQDMDHENMFWYRQDPGLGLRLIYFSYDVKMKEKGDIPEGYSVSREKKERFSLILESASTNQTSMYLCASSPPSGRAHEQYFGPGTRLTVT.

Regarding this clonotype: This may arise from a read error, as a much more abundant clone is one base away. The V and J genes are TRBV11-2 and TRBJ1-1, with 8 positions matching TRBD1. The CDR3 runs 15 residues. CDR1 is SGHAT, CDR2 FQNNGV, per germline. CDR3 residues: CASSSRTGMNAEAFF. CDR3 coding DNA: TGTGCCAGCAGCTCCCGGACAGGGATGAACGCTGAAGCTTTCTTT.

V usage is TRBV5-5 and J usage is TRBJ2-1; 10 nucleotides line up with TRBD1. CDR1 and CDR2 (germline): SGHKS, YYEKEE (reference sequence). The CDR3 is 17 amino acids. V shed 4 bases and J 7 bases; nucleotides not matched to a gene: 14. DNA of the CDR3: TGTGCCAGCAGCCCGCCGGGACAGGGGCCATTTTTGAATGAGCAGTTCTTC. This codes for CASSPPGQGPFLNEQFF. Together with reference TRBV5-5 and TRBJ2-1, the CDR3 gives the full variable domain: DAGVTQSPTHLIKTRGQQVTLRCSPISGHKSVSWYQQVLGQGPQFIFQYYEKEERGRGNFPDRFSARQFPNYSSELNVNALLLGDSALYLCASSPPGQGPFLNEQFFGPGTRLTVL.

V and J are TRBV29-1 and TRBJ1-1; no clear D. CDR1 and CDR2 from the germline V gene are SQVTM and ANQGSEA. CDR3 length equals 14 residues. The V end lost 7 bases, the J end lost 1 base, and 16 bases lay between the germline ends. The CDR3 nucleotides read TGCAGCGCTGTGGTACTGATCCCGAACACTGAAGCTTTCTTT. This translates into CSAVVLIPNTEAFF.

To note about this clonotype: Compared with germline, one end of the junction differs, possibly owing to a read error. The J gene is TRBJ2-1, the V gene TRBV20-1; D remains ambiguous. Germline V gene sequence: CDR1 DFQATT, CDR2 SNEGSKA (reference sequence). This CDR3 comprises 13 residues. The CDR3 loop is CSPRGRIINEQFF. CDR3 sequence (DNA): TGCAGTCCTAGAGGAAGGATCATCAATGAGCAGTTCTTC.

This clonotype showed up just a few times. The J gene is TRBJ2-3, the V gene TRBV7-8; the D is unclear. CDR3 size: 11 residues. The V and J ends lost 3 bases and 14 bases respectively, with 12 bases between them. Per the germline V gene, CDR1 is SGHVS and CDR2 is FQNEAQ. The CDR3: CASSLSSTTYF. The CDR3 DNA follows: TGTGCCAGCAGCTTGTCGTCTACAACGTATTTT.

J is TRBJ2-7 and V is TRBV20-1, with TRBD1 identical over 12 bases. Germline CDR1 reads DFQATT; CDR2 reads SNEGSKA (reference sequence). V lost 5 bases and J lost 2; bases outside the gene matches: 4. The CDR3 totals 14 residues. The CDR3 sequence: CSAEGQGAAYEQYF. The CDR3 DNA reads TGCAGTGCTGAGGGACAGGGGGCGGCCTACGAGCAGTACTTC.

This clonotype was counted between two and nine times. CDR3 nucleotide sequence: TGTGCCAGCAGCTTAGGCGCAGACACAGATACGCAGTATTTT. It codes for CASSLGADTDTQYF. The chain has TRBV11-2 and TRBJ2-3; no definite D call. CDR3 length: 14 residues. Germline V gene sequence: CDR1 SGHAT, CDR2 FQNNGV. Trimming took 1 base from V and 2 from J, leaving 7 bases between them.

This clonotype was recorded at least ten times. The V and J genes are TRBV6-5 and TRBJ2-1, with 12 bases fitting TRBD2. There are 17 residues in the CDR3. V lost 0 bases to trimming and J lost 0 bases; unmatched junction nucleotides: 0. Germline V CDR1 and CDR2: MNHEY, SVGAGI. CDR3 nucleotide sequence: TGTGCCAGCAGTTACTCACTAGCGGGAGGCTCCTACAATGAGCAGTTCTTC. It yields the protein CASSYSLAGGSYNEQFF.

The V and J genes are TRBV7-2 and TRBJ2-7; 8 nucleotides line up with TRBD2. V shed 3 bases and J 6 bases; nucleotides not matched to a gene: 4. Germline values: CDR1 SGHTA, CDR2 FQGNSA. The CDR3 has 13 amino acids. Here the CDR3 DNA reads TGTGCCAGCAGCTTGGCTAGCGGGCTCGAGCAGTACTTC. Its protein is CASSLASGLEQYF.

J is TRBJ2-1 and V is TRBV20-1; 8 bases fit TRBD2. This CDR3 has 14 residues. Germline CDR1 DFQATT, CDR2 SNEGSKA (reference sequence). V lost 3 bases and J lost 4; bases outside the gene matches: 5. CDR3 nucleotides: TGCAGTGCTAGTTGGCGGGGGGCATACAATGAGCAGTTCTTC. Translation: CSASWRGAYNEQFF.

Note on this clonotype: This may be a read error: a much more frequent sequence differs by one nucleotide. This chain uses TRBV6-5 with TRBJ2-1; 7 nucleotides match TRBD2. The tail of the sequence fits TRBJ2-7 better, so the J call may be wrong. The germline CDR1 and CDR2 sequences are MNHEY and SVGAGI. CDR3 size: 14 residues. The CDR3 nucleotides read TGTGCCGCAAGCCGCGGGAGCTCCTACAATGAGCAGTACTTC. As protein: CAASRGSSYNEQYF.

The table lists this clonotype with a few counts. V is TRBV24-1 and J is TRBJ2-1; D remains unclear. Germline V gene lookup returns CDR1 KGHDR and CDR2 SFDVKD. This CDR3 has 13 residues. V was cut by 5 bases and J by 7 bases, with 11 bases left in between. CDR3 sequence: CATSGSQRNEQFF. The CDR3 bases are TGTGCCACCAGTGGCTCCCAAAGGAATGAGCAGTTCTTC.

This clonotype was recorded many times. The rearrangement links TRBV7-9 to TRBJ1-2; tentative D call: TRBD1 (5 bases). CDR1 SEHNR and CDR2 FQNEAQ come from the germline V gene (reference sequence). Trimming cost V 5 bases and J 0 bases, with 10 bases left between them. CDR3 length: 14 residues. This CDR3 is CASSADRSNYGYTF. The CDR3 DNA is TGTGCCAGCAGCGCAGACAGATCTAACTATGGCTACACCTTC. Together with reference TRBV7-9 and TRBJ1-2, the CDR3 gives the full variable domain: DTGVSQNPRHKITKRGQNVTFRCDPISEHNRLYWYRQTLGQGPEFLTYFQNEAQLEKSRLLSDRFSAERPKGSFSTLEIQRTEQGDSAMYLCASSADRSNYGYTFGSGTRLTVV.

This clonotype was observed at least ten times. This chain joins TRBV7-8 and TRBJ2-7; D is unclear. Germline V lookup: CDR1 SGHVS, CDR2 FQNEAQ. CDR3 length equals 13 residues. Trimming shortened V by 2 bases and J by 1 base, and 6 bases separated the two germline ends. The CDR3 nucleotides read TGTGCCAGCAGCTTATCCCCGTCCTACGAGCAGTACTTC. Amino acids: CASSLSPSYEQYF.

This chain joins TRBV10-3 and TRBJ1-1; 8 bases line up with TRBD1. Germline CDR1 ENHRY, CDR2 SYGVKD. V trimming: 9 bases; J trimming: 0 bases; junction bases outside the gene matches: 0. The length of the CDR3 is 12 residues. The CDR3 DNA is TGTGCCATACAGGGGGTGAACACTGAAGCTTTCTTT. Its translation: CAIQGVNTEAFF.

This chain uses TRBV12-3 or TRBV12-4 with TRBJ2-4; TRBD2 might be the D (6 bases). The ends were cut back, 5 bases at V and 13 bases at J, with 21 bases in the middle. The length of the CDR3 is 14 residues. The DNA for the CDR3 is TGTGCCAGCAGTCCAACCGTGGGGTCGGGAGAGCAGTACTTC. The encoded protein is CASSPTVGSGEQYF.

About this clonotype itself: Just one base apart from a much larger clone, this may be a read error. The chain carries TRBV27 and TRBJ2-1; perhaps TRBD2 as D (5 bases). Per the germline V gene, CDR1 is MNHEY and CDR2 is SMNVEV (reference sequence). The CDR3 extends over 14 amino acids. The V gene lost 4 bases and the J gene lost 12 bases, with 19 bases spanning the gap. The CDR3 protein is CASSSSWPAGGQFF. The CDR3 nucleotides read TGTGCCAGCAGTTCTTCTTGGCCGGCGGGTGGGCAGTTCTTC.

This chain connects TRBV21-1 to TRBJ2-3; TRBD2 is the table's D call, not checked against the DNA. TRBV21-1 is recorded as a pseudogene. The CDR3 totals 14 residues. The CDR3 nucleotides read TGTGCCAGCAGCAAAATGGGGAGCGGGGATACGCAGTATTTT. Its translation: CASSKMGSGDTQYF.

The V and J genes are TRBV5-1 and TRBJ2-3; the D is unclear. The CDR3 extends over 16 amino acids. Germline V CDR1 and CDR2: SGHRS, YFSETQ. The V end was cut by 1 base, the J end by 0 bases, with 12 bases between. CDR3 protein: CASSLYGPTSTDTQYF. CDR3 nucleotide sequence: TGCGCCAGCAGCTTGTATGGTCCGACTAGCACAGATACGCAGTATTTT.

This clonotype was detected a few times. The chain is built from TRBV4-1 and TRBJ1-5; TRBD1 matches 12 bases. The CDR3 runs 15 residues. Germline values: CDR1 MGHRA, CDR2 YSYEKL. Germline trimming cut 4 bases from V and 5 bases from J; bases unmatched to any gene: 3. The CDR3 DNA sequence: TGCGCCAGCAGCCCGGGACAGGGGGCTGATCAGCCCCAGCATTTT. Translating gives CASSPGQGADQPQHF.